Here is one T cell receptor (beta chain) with its context. Its cognate antigen is unknown. Measured with immunoSEQ multiplex PCR; TCRdb has only the in-frame clones, and not every one. Counted here are 90,000 to 150,000 clones, 85% to 90% occurring once; the ten biggest clones make up 0.55%. This specimen comes from a study of OX40 agonist ivuxolimab in advanced cancers. The wider study: Dosing consisted of intravenous ivuxolimab at 0.01 to 10 mg/kg every 2 weeks. Whole-study results and caveats: There was clonal expansion of CD4+ and CD8+ blood T cells by week 6 at 0.1 to 3.0 mg/kg. Partial responders treated at 0.1-3.0 mg/kg exhibited clonal expansion among the lowest measured. In general, CD8+ T cells held more expanded clones than CD4+ did, on average.

CDR3 size: 14 residues. CDR1 and CDR2 from the germline V gene are SGHTA and FQGNSA. V was pared by 1 base and J by 2 bases, with 6 bases between. The clonotype was recovered from an adult with an advanced solid tumor such as melanoma, head and neck, liver or kidney cancer. This rearrangement joins TRBV7-2 to TRBJ2-4, with D unresolved. Sequences were derived from CD4+ or CD8+ T cells sorted from blood, sampled in a trial of the OX40 agonist ivuxolimab. CDR3 sequence (DNA): TGTGCCAGCAGCTTAGTAGGGTCCAAAAACATTCAGTACTTC. Protein sequence: CASSLVGSKNIQYF.